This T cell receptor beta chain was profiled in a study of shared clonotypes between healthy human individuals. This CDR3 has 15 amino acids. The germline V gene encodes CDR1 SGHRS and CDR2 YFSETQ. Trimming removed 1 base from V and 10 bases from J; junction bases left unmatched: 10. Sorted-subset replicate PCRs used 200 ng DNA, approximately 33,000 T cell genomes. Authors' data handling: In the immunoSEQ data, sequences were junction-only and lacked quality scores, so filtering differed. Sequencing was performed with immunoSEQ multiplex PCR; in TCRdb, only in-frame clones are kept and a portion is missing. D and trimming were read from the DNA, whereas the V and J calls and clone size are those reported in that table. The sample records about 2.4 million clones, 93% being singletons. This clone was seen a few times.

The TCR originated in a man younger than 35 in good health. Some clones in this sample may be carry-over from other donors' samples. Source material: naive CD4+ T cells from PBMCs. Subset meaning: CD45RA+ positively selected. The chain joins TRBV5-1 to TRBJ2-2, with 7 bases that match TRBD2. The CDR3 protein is CASSLPAGTMEELFF. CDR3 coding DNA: TGCGCCAGCAGCTTGCCGGCGGGGACTATGGAGGAGCTGTTTTTT.